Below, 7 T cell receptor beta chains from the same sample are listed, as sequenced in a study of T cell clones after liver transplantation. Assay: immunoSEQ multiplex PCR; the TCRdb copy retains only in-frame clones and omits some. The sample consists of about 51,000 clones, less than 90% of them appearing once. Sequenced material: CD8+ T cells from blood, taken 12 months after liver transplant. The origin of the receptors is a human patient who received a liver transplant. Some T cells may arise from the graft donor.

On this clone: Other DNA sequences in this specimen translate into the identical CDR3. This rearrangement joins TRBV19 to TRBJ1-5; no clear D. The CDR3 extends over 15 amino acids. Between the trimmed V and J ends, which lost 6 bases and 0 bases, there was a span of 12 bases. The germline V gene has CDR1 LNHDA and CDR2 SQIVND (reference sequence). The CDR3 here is CASSPGQYSNQPQHF. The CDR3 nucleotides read TGTGCCAGTAGCCCCGGGCAGTATAGCAATCAGCCCCAGCATTTT.

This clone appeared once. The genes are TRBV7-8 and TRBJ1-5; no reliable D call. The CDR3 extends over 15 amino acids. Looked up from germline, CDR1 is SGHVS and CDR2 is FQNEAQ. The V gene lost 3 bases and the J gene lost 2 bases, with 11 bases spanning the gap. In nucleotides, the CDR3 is TGTGCCAGCAGCTTGACCAATGGTCGCAATCAGCCCCAGCATTTT. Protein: CASSLTNGRNQPQHF.

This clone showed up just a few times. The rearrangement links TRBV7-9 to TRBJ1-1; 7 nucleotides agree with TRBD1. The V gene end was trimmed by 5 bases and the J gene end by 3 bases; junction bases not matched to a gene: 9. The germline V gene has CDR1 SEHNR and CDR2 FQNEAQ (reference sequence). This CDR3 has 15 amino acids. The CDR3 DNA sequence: TGTGCCAGCAGCCCAGACAGGGTGGCCTACACTGAAGCTTTCTTT. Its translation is CASSPDRVAYTEAFF. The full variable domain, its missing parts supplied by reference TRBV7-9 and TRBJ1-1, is DTGVSQNPRHKITKRGQNVTFRCDPISEHNRLYWYRQTLGQGPEFLTYFQNEAQLEKSRLLSDRFSAERPKGSFSTLEIQRTEQGDSAMYLCASSPDRVAYTEAFFGQGTRLTVV.

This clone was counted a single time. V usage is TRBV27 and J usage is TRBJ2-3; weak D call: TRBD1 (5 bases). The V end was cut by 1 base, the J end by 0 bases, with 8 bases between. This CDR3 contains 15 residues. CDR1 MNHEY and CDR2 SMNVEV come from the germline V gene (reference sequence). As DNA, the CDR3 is TGTGCCAGCAGTTTATGGGGCTGGAGCACAGATACGCAGTATTTT. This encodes CASSLWGWSTDTQYF.

The CDR3 nucleotides read TGTGCCAGCTCAGCGTACGAGGACCATTTACAAAGTCGGGCCAACGTCCTGACTTTC. It codes for CASSAYEDHLQSRANVLTF. V is TRBV18 and J is TRBJ2-6; D is unclear. Germline values: CDR1 KGHSH, CDR2 LQKENI. The CDR3 runs to 19 residues. The germline V and J ends were trimmed by 5 bases and 5 bases, with 25 bases remaining between them.

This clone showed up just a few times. The DNA of the CDR3 is TGTGCCAGCAGCTTGGGGGAGCAGTACTTC. Amino acids: CASSLGEQYF. The rearrangement joins TRBV11-2 to TRBJ2-7; D is undetermined. Germline V gives CDR1 SGHAT, CDR2 FQNNGV. V was pared by 3 bases and J by 7 bases, with 4 bases between. The CDR3 contains 10 residues.

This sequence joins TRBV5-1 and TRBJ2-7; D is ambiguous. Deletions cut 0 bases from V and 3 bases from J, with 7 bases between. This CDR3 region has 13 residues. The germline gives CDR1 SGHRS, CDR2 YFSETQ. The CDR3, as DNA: TGCGCCAGCAGCTTGGGGAGCCACTACGAGCAGTACTTC. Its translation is CASSLGSHYEQYF.